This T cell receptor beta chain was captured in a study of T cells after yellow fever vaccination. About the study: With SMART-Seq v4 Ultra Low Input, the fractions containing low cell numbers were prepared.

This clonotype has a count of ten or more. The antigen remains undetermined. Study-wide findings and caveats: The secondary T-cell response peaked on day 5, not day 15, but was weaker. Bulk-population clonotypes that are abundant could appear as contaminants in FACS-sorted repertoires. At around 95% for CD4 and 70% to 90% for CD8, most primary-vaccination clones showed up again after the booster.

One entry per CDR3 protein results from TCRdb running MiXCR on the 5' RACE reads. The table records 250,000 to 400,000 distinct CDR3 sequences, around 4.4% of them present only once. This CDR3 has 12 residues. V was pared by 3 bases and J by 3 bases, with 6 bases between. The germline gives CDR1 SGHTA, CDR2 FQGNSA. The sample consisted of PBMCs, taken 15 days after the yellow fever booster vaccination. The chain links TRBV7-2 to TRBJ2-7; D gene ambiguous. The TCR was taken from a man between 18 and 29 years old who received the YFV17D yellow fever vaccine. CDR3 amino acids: CASSFWGYEQYF. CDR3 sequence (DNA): TGTGCCAGCAGCTTCTGGGGCTACGAGCAGTACTTC.